These 29 T cell receptor beta chains originate from one sample sequenced in a study. TCRdb ran MiXCR on the RT-PCR reads and lists one entry per CDR3 protein. The sample shows 550,000 to 750,000 distinct CDR3 sequences, approximately 14% of them seen only once. What was sequenced was memory CD4+ T cells from blood. Receptors were obtained from a female donor in good health, serving as a healthy control.

The V call is TRBV6-2 or TRBV6-3, the J call TRBJ2-2; 7 bases agree with TRBD1. Losses at the gene ends were 7 bases for V and 0 bases for J; bases not matched to a gene: 8. Looked up from germline, CDR1 is MNHEY and CDR2 is SVGEGT. The CDR3 covers 16 residues. The CDR3 is CASNQQGPANTGELFF. The CDR3 DNA reads as TGTGCCAGCAACCAACAGGGGCCTGCGAACACCGGGGAGCTGTTTTTT.

V gene TRBV4-3 combines with J gene TRBJ2-7; 7 bases are shared with TRBD2. Germline values: CDR1 LGHNA, CDR2 YSLEER. This CDR3 spans 16 amino acids. V lost 3 bases and J lost 2; bases outside the gene matches: 10. This CDR3 reads CASSQDLGGGPYEQYF. CDR3 coding DNA: TGCGCCAGCAGCCAGGACTTGGGCGGGGGTCCCTACGAGCAGTACTTC.

V gene TRBV7-2 combines with J gene TRBJ2-1; a weak D match, TRBD2 (5 bases). V shed 8 bases and J shed 0 bases, with 8 bases lying between them. CDR3 length: 13 amino acids. CDR1 is SGHTA, CDR2 FQGNSA, per germline. CDR3 loop: CASRTLSYNEQFF. The DNA for the CDR3 is TGTGCCAGCCGGACTCTCTCCTACAATGAGCAGTTCTTC.

A few counts support this clonotype. The gene calls are TRBV20-1 and TRBJ1-2, with 8 bases aligning to TRBD1. In germline, CDR1 is DFQATT, CDR2 SNEGSKA (reference sequence). V dropped 3 bases and J dropped 12; count of bases not matched to a gene: 21. This CDR3 is 16 amino acids long. The CDR3 reads CSARSGEGQGVGKNTF. CDR3 sequence (DNA): TGCAGTGCTAGGTCCGGGGAAGGACAGGGAGTTGGGAAGAACACCTTC.

This clonotype was counted between two and nine times. CDR3 protein: CSARDRFNYGYTF. The CDR3 DNA is TGCAGTGCTAGGGATAGATTTAACTATGGCTACACCTTC. This chain connects TRBV20-1 to TRBJ1-2; D is ambiguous. V was trimmed by 3 bases and J by 1 base, leaving 9 bases between them. The germline CDR1 and CDR2 sequences are DFQATT and SNEGSKA (reference sequence). The CDR3 spans 13 residues.

This clonotype has a handful of counts. This chain uses TRBV4-3 with TRBJ1-5; D is perhaps TRBD1 (5 bases). The CDR3 has 15 amino acids. V was clipped by 0 bases and J by 9 bases, with 15 bases between them. The V gene's germline CDR1 is LGHNA and CDR2 YSLEER. CDR3 loop: CASSQDAGPGGPQHF. CDR3 nucleotides: TGCGCCAGCAGCCAAGACGCGGGTCCCGGGGGGCCCCAGCATTTT.

This clonotype showed up just a few times. The CDR3 here is CASSLVGENNEQFF. CDR3 bases: TGCGCCAGCAGCTTGGTTGGGGAGAACAATGAGCAGTTCTTC. This chain connects TRBV5-1 to TRBJ2-1, with a possible D match to TRBD2 (5 bases). Germline assignment: CDR1 SGHRS and CDR2 YFSETQ. V was clipped by 0 bases and J by 5 bases, with 9 bases between them. The CDR3 is 14 residues long.

This clonotype was recorded many times. V gene TRBV27 combines with J gene TRBJ2-7; D may be TRBD2 (5 bases). This CDR3 comprises 14 residues. CDR1 MNHEY and CDR2 SMNVEV come from the germline V gene (reference sequence). V was trimmed by 8 bases and J by 7 bases, leaving 21 bases between them. CDR3 nucleotide sequence: TGTGCCAGCCGCGTCCCCGGGAAAAGAGGGGAGCAGTACTTC. This sequence encodes CASRVPGKRGEQYF.

This clonotype showed up many times. The rearrangement links TRBV5-1 to TRBJ2-3; 15 bases agree with TRBD2. From germline, CDR1 is SGHRS and CDR2 YFSETQ. Unmatched junction bases numbered 5, after V lost 3 bases and J lost 6 bases. The CDR3 runs 16 residues. The CDR3 region is CASSSGLAGGVDTQYF. CDR3 in DNA: TGCGCCAGCAGCTCGGGACTAGCGGGAGGAGTGGATACGCAGTATTTT.

This clonotype was seen only a few times. The chain joins TRBV20-1 to TRBJ2-2; TRBD2 is a possible D gene (6 bases). Germline CDR1 and CDR2: DFQATT and SNEGSKA (reference sequence). This CDR3 has 16 amino acids. Trimming stripped 0 bases from V and 6 bases from J, with 17 bases between. DNA for the CDR3: TGCAGTGCTAGAGATAGGAGGGCCGGGGTGTCCGGGGAGCTGTTTTTT. The encoded protein is CSARDRRAGVSGELFF.

V usage is TRBV20-1 and J usage is TRBJ2-1, with 7 bases that match TRBD2. Germline-derived CDR1 and CDR2 are DFQATT and SNEGSKA (reference sequence). The CDR3 spans 15 residues. J lost 4 bases, V lost 6 bases, and 12 bases had no gene match. The CDR3 coding sequence is TGCAGTGCCCCTTTAGGCGGGGGTCTTTACAATGAGCAGTTCTTC. Its protein is CSAPLGGGLYNEQFF.

This clonotype was seen a handful of times. The gene calls are TRBV12-3 or TRBV12-4 and TRBJ2-1, with a tentative D call TRBD1 (6 bases). The V and J ends lost 1 base and 9 bases respectively, with 10 bases between them. The CDR3 totals 13 residues. The CDR3 spells CASSLGGTFEQFF. CDR3 bases: TGTGCCAGCAGTTTAGGGGGGACATTTGAGCAGTTCTTC.

The rearrangement uses TRBV6-5 and TRBJ1-6; 8 bases map to TRBD1. Looked up from germline, CDR1 is MNHEY and CDR2 is SVGAGI. The CDR3 spans 15 residues. The trim removed 5 bases at V and 8 bases at J, leaving 8 bases unmatched. CDR3 protein: CASSDRGRVDSPLHF. CDR3 nucleotides: TGTGCCAGCAGTGACAGGGGTAGGGTGGATTCACCCCTCCACTTT.

V and J are TRBV5-1 and TRBJ2-1; 12 nucleotides match TRBD2. The J segment lost 4 bases and the V segment lost 2 bases, leaving 4 bases of the junction unmatched. The CDR3 covers 16 residues. Germline loops: CDR1 SGHRS, CDR2 YFSETQ. The CDR3 DNA sequence: TGCGCCAGCAGCTTAGGGACTAGCGGGCTTTACAATGAGCAGTTCTTC. It codes for CASSLGTSGLYNEQFF.

This clonotype was observed a few times. The chain combines TRBV6-1 with TRBJ1-1, with a tentative D call TRBD1 (5 bases). V lost 0 bases, J lost 11 bases, and 7 bases lay in between. The CDR3 extends over 11 amino acids. Germline V gives CDR1 MNHNS, CDR2 SASEGT. CDR3 sequence (DNA): TGTGCCAGCAGTGAAGCCAGGGTGGCTTTCTTT. It encodes CASSEARVAFF.

This clonotype was seen repeatedly, ten times or more. This chain uses TRBV29-1 with TRBJ2-1; TRBD1 or TRBD2 may be the D gene (5 bases each). The CDR3 extends over 14 amino acids. The V end was cut by 7 bases, the J end by 5 bases, with 18 bases between. From germline, CDR1 is SQVTM and CDR2 ANQGSEA. The chain's CDR3 is CSARGDPGDNEQFF. CDR3 DNA: TGCAGCGCTCGAGGGGACCCTGGCGACAATGAGCAGTTCTTC.

In this sample, this clonotype turned up a few times. The chain uses TRBV4-2 and TRBJ2-6; D gene ambiguous. V was clipped by 1 base and J by 0 bases, with 10 bases between them. CDR1 LGHNA and CDR2 YNFKEQ come from the germline V gene. The CDR3 has 17 residues. The CDR3 region is CASSQASPASGANVLTF. The CDR3 nucleotides read TGTGCCAGCAGCCAAGCATCCCCGGCCTCTGGGGCCAACGTCCTGACTTTC.

There are many counts of this clonotype. V is TRBV4-2 and J is TRBJ1-2; D is ambiguous. V lost 1 base and J 2 bases, leaving 14 bases between the germline ends. This CDR3 is 16 amino acids long. Germline V CDR1 and CDR2: LGHNA, YNFKEQ. CDR3 amino acids: CASSQGPEEGNYGYTF. CDR3 sequence (DNA): TGTGCCAGCAGCCAAGGCCCAGAGGAAGGCAACTATGGCTACACCTTC.

The rearrangement uses TRBV7-2 and TRBJ1-5; 8 positions match TRBD1. J gave up 12 bases and V 1 base, and 5 bases lay outside the gene matches. The CDR3 extends over 13 amino acids. The germline gives CDR1 SGHTA, CDR2 FQGNSA. CDR3: CASSLGRDRLQHF. The CDR3 DNA follows: TGTGCCAGCAGCTTAGGCCGGGACAGGCTCCAGCATTTT.

The table lists this clonotype with a few counts. The chain joins TRBV7-2 to TRBJ1-2; D is unclear. Germline CDR1 reads SGHTA; CDR2 reads FQGNSA. Deletions cut 4 bases from V and 11 bases from J, with 14 bases between. The CDR3 is 12 residues long. CDR3: CASSSTNQAYTF. CDR3 nucleotides: TGTGCCAGCAGCTCGACGAACCAGGCTTACACCTTC.

The V and J genes are TRBV5-4 and TRBJ1-2, with TRBD1 identical over 7 bases. This CDR3 region has 15 residues. V was clipped by 4 bases and J by 4 bases; unmatched bases: 10. Germline V gene data show CDR1 as SGHNT and CDR2 as YYREEE (reference sequence). The CDR3 DNA follows: TGTGCCAGCAGCAACCGACAGGGTCTGGGCTATGGCTACACCTTC. It codes for CASSNRQGLGYGYTF.

This clonotype was counted ten times or more. The genes are TRBV5-6 and TRBJ2-7; 8 nucleotides align to TRBD2. Germline loops: CDR1 SGHDT, CDR2 YYEEEE. V dropped 6 bases and J dropped 5; count of bases not matched to a gene: 10. The CDR3 has 14 amino acids. CDR3 DNA: TGTGCCAGCACCCAGCGGGAGTTATTCCACGAGCAGTACTTC. The encoded protein is CASTQRELFHEQYF.

Turning to this clonotype: A much larger clone differs from this one at a single base, so this may be a read error. The rearrangement joins TRBV12-3 or TRBV12-4 to TRBJ2-7; 8 bases fit TRBD2. The CDR3 totals 15 residues. This chain's CDR3 is CAISFGLAVSYEQYF. For the CDR3, the DNA is TGTGCCATCAGTTTCGGACTAGCTGTATCCTACGAGCAGTACTTC.

The chain recombines TRBV5-1 with TRBJ2-3; 7 bases fit TRBD2. CDR1 and CDR2 from the germline V gene are SGHRS and YFSETQ. The trim removed 2 bases at V and 3 bases at J, leaving 9 bases unmatched. The CDR3 consists of 16 residues. The CDR3 region has the DNA TGCGCCAGCAGCTTAGGACATGCGGGAGCAACAGATACGCAGTATTTT. Its translation: CASSLGHAGATDTQYF. Full variable domain (remainder filled in from reference TRBV5-1 and TRBJ2-3): KAGVTQTPRYLIKTRGQQVTLSCSPISGHRSVSWYQQTPGQGLQFLFEYFSETQRNKGNFPGRFSGRQFSNSRSEMNVSTLELGDSALYLCASSLGHAGATDTQYFGPGTRLTVL.

This chain joins TRBV11-2 and TRBJ1-1; D perhaps matches TRBD1 (6 bases). The CDR3 runs 14 residues. Between the trimmed V and J ends, which lost 1 base and 4 bases, there was a span of 10 bases. Per the germline V gene, CDR1 is SGHAT and CDR2 is FQNNGV. The CDR3: CASSLVGAATEAFF. DNA for the CDR3: TGTGCCAGCAGCTTAGTGGGGGCGGCCACTGAAGCTTTCTTT.

This rearrangement joins TRBV13 to TRBJ1-2, with D unclear. Trimming cost V 5 bases and J 8 bases, with 18 bases left between them. This CDR3 contains 14 residues. Germline loops: CDR1 PRHDT, CDR2 FYEKMQ (reference sequence). CDR3 sequence (DNA): TGTGCCAGCAGCCCACCAGGCCAGCGGGGAGGCTACACCTTC. Encoded protein: CASSPPGQRGGYTF.

The sample holds a few counts of this clonotype. This chain uses TRBV7-3 with TRBJ2-2; no clear D gene. Germline lookup yields CDR1 SGHTA and CDR2 FQGTGA. Trimming cost V 2 bases and J 6 bases, with 16 bases left between them. CDR3 length: 16 residues. Here the CDR3 reads CASSLGSSPAAGELFF. The CDR3 coding sequence is TGTGCCAGCAGCTTAGGTTCTTCCCCGGCGGCCGGGGAGCTGTTTTTT.

The chain's CDR3 is CASRDRWANTEAFF. The DNA of the CDR3 is TGTGCCAGCAGGGATAGGTGGGCGAACACTGAAGCTTTCTTT. The V gene is TRBV6-1, the J gene TRBJ1-1; D gene ambiguous. V gave up 6 bases and J gave up 1 base, with 12 bases separating them. Germline V lookup: CDR1 MNHNS, CDR2 SASEGT. This CDR3 is 14 amino acids long.

In this sample, this clonotype turned up a few times. The chain combines TRBV27 with TRBJ1-5; D is undetermined. The V end lost 0 bases, the J end lost 2 bases, and 20 bases lay between the germline ends. Germline-derived CDR1 and CDR2 are MNHEY and SMNVEV (reference sequence). The CDR3 extends over 19 amino acids. CDR3 bases: TGTGCCAGCAGTTTATCTCCGCGGGTCTTTGGGGTAGGCAATCAGCCCCAGCATTTT. It codes for CASSLSPRVFGVGNQPQHF.